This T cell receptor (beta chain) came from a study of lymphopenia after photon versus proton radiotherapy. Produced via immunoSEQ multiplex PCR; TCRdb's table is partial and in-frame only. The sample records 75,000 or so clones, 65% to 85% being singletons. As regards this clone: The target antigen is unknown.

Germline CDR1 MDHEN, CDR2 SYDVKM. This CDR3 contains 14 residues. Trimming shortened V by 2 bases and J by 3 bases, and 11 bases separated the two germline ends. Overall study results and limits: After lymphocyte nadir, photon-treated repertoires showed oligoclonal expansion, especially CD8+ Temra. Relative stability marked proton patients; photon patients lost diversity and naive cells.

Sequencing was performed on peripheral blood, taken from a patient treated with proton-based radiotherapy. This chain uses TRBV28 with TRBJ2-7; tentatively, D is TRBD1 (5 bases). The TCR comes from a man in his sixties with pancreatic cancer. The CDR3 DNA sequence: TGTGCCAGCAGTTTAGGTCAGGGCGGCTACGAGCAGTACTTC. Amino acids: CASSLGQGGYEQYF. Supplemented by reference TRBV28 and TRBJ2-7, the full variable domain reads DVKVTQSSRYLVKRTGEKVFLECVQDMDHENMFWYRQDPGLGLRLIYFSYDVKMKEKGDIPEGYSVSREKKERFSLILESASTNQTSMYLCASSLGQGGYEQYFGPGTRLTVT.